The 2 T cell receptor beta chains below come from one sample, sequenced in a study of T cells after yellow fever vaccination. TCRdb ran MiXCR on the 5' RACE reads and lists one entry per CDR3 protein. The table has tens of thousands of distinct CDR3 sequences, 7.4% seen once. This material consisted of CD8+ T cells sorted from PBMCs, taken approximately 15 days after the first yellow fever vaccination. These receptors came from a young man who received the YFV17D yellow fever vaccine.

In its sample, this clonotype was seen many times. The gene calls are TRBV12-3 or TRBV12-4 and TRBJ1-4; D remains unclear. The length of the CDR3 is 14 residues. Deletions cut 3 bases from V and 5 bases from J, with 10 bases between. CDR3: CASSFSGSNEKLFF. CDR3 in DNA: TGTGCCAGCAGTTTCTCAGGATCGAATGAAAAACTGTTTTTT.

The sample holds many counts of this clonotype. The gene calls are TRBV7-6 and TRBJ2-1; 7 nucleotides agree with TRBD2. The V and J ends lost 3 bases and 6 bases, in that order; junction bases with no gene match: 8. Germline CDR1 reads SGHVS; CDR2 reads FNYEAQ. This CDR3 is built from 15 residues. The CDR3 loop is CASSLGLRPANEQFF. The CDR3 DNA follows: TGTGCCAGCAGCTTGGGACTACGCCCCGCCAATGAGCAGTTCTTC. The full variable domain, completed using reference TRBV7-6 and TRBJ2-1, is GAGVSQSPRYKVTKRGQDVALRCDPISGHVSLYWYRQALGQGPEFLTYFNYEAQQDKSGLPNDRFSAERPEGSISTLTIQRTEQRDSAMYRCASSLGLRPANEQFFGPGTRLTVL.